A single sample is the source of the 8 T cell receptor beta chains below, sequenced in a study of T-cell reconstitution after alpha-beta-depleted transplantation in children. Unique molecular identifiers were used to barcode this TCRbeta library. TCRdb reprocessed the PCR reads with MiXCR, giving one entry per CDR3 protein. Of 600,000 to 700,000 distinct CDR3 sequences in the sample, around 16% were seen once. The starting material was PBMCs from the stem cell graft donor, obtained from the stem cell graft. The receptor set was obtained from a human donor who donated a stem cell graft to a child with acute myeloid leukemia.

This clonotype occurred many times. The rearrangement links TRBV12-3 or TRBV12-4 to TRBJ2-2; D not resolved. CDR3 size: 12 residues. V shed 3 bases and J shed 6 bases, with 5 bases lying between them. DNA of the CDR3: TGTGCCAGCAGTTTCAACCCCGGGGAGCTGTTTTTT. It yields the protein CASSFNPGELFF.

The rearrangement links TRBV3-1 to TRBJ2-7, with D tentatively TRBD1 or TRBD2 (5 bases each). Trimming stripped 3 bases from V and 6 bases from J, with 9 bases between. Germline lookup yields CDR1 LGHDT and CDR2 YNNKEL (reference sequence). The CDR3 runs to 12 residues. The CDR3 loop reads CASSQKGSEQYV. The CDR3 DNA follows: TGTGCCAGCAGCCAGAAGGGGAGCGAGCAGTACGTC.

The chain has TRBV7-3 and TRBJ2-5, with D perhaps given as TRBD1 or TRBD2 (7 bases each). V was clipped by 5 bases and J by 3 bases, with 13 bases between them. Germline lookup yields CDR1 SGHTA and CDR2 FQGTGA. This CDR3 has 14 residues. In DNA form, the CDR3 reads TGTGCCAGCAGCAGGGGGCTAGCGGAAGAGACCCAGTACTTC. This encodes CASSRGLAEETQYF.

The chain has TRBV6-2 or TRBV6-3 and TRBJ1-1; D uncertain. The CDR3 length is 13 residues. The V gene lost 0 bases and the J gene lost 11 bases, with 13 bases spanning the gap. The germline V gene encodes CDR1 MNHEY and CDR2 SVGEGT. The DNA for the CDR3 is TGTGCCAGCAGTTACTCTCATATCTTTGGCGCTTTCTTT. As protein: CASSYSHIFGAFF.

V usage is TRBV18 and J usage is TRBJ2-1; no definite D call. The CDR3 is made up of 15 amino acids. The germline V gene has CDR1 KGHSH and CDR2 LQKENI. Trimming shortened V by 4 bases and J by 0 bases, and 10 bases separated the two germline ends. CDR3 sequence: CASSLPDHSYNEQFF. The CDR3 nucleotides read TGTGCCAGCTCACTCCCCGACCACTCCTACAATGAGCAGTTCTTC.

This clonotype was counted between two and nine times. The CDR3 reads CASSSPQQGRNTGELFF. CDR3 sequence (DNA): TGTGCCAGCAGCTCCCCCCAGCAGGGACGGAACACCGGGGAGCTGTTTTTT. The chain couples TRBV11-2 to TRBJ2-2; either TRBD1 or TRBD2 may supply D (5 bases each). The CDR3 is 17 residues long. Trimming left V 4 bases short and J 1 base short, with 16 bases between. The germline V gene encodes CDR1 SGHAT and CDR2 FQNNGV.

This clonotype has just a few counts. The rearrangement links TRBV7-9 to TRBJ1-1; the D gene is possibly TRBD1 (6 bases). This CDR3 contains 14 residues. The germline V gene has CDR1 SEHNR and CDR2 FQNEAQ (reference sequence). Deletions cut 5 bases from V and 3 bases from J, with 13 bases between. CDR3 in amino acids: CASSAQGEHTEAFF. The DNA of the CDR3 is TGTGCCAGCAGCGCACAGGGAGAACACACTGAAGCTTTCTTT.

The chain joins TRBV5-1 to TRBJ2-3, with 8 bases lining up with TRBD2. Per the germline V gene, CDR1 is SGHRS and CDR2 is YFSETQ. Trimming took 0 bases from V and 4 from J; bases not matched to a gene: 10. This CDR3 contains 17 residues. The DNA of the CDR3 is TGCGCCAGCAGCTTGGGTCCGGCGGGGGGCAGGTCAGATACGCAGTATTTT. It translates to CASSLGPAGGRSDTQYF. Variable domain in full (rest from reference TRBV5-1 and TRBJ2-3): KAGVTQTPRYLIKTRGQQVTLSCSPISGHRSVSWYQQTPGQGLQFLFEYFSETQRNKGNFPGRFSGRQFSNSRSEMNVSTLELGDSALYLCASSLGPAGGRSDTQYFGPGTRLTVL.